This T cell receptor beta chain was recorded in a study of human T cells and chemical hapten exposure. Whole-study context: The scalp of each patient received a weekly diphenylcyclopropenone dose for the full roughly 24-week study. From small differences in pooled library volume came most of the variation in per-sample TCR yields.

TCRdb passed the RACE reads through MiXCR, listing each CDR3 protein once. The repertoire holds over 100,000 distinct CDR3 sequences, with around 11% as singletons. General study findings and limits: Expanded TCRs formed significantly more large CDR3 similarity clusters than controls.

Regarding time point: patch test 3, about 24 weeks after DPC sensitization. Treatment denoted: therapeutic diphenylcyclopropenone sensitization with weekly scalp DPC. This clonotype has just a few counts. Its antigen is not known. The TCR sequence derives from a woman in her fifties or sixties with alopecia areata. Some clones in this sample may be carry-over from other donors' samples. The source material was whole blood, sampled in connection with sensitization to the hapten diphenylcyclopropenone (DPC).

CDR3 loop: CATGGGNTEAFF. The CDR3 DNA reads as TGTGCCACCGGGGGGGGGAACACTGAAGCTTTCTTT. This sequence joins TRBV3-1 and TRBJ1-1; a weak D match, TRBD1 (5 bases). V shed 10 bases and J shed 1 base, with 10 bases lying between them. CDR1 is LGHDT, CDR2 YNNKEL, per germline (reference sequence). The CDR3 length is 12 residues.